This entry lists 4 T cell receptor beta chains sequenced from one sample in a study of beta chain features in type 1 diabetes. Sequenced material consisted of expressed TCRB transcripts (all of the isolated RNA was reverse transcribed). Data came from immunoSEQ multiplex PCR; TCRdb stores just in-frame clones and leaves some out. The data show over 300,000 clones, less than 9.5% seen once. The sample was central memory CD4+ T cells from blood. The source is a woman between 18 and 30 years old in good health.

The J gene is TRBJ2-1, the V gene TRBV7-2; 11 bases are shared with TRBD2. CDR1 is SGHTA, CDR2 FQGNSA, per germline. V was pared by 4 bases and J by 0 bases, with 11 bases of the junction left unmatched. CDR3 size: 19 residues. CDR3 region: CASSSVGLAGPRSYNEQFF. The DNA of the CDR3 is TGTGCCAGCAGCTCGGTAGGACTAGCGGGCCCGCGCTCCTACAATGAGCAGTTCTTC.

The chain carries TRBV5-1 and TRBJ2-1; 8 bases agree with TRBD1. CDR1 SGHRS and CDR2 YFSETQ come from the germline V gene. CDR3 length: 15 amino acids. V shed 3 bases, J shed 9 bases, and the junction held 11 bases outside the gene matches. The CDR3 loop is CASSSGTGMGVEQFF. The DNA of the CDR3 is TGCGCCAGCAGCTCTGGGACAGGTATGGGAGTTGAGCAGTTCTTC.

DNA of the CDR3: TGTGCCAGCAGCCCTCGGACAGGAACCTCCTGGGAGCAGTACTTC. Its translation: CASSPRTGTSWEQYF. V is TRBV7-2 and J is TRBJ2-7, with TRBD1 matching 7 bases. Germline V gene lookup returns CDR1 SGHTA and CDR2 FQGNSA. The CDR3 extends over 15 amino acids. V lost 5 bases, J lost 7 bases, and 14 bases stayed unmatched. The whole variable domain, filled in from reference TRBV7-2 and TRBJ2-7, reads GAGVSQSPSNKVTEKGKDVELRCDPISGHTALYWYRQSLGQGLEFLIYFQGNSAPDKSGLPSDRFSAERTGGSVSTLTIQRTQQEDSAVYLCASSPRTGTSWEQYFGPGTRLTVT.

The rearrangement links TRBV9 to TRBJ2-3; unclear D gene. This CDR3 has 16 amino acids. The germline gives CDR1 SGDLS, CDR2 YYNGEE. Trimming stripped 1 base from V and 1 base from J, with 13 bases between. CDR3 sequence: CASSVSNAPGTDTQYF. CDR3 nucleotides: TGTGCCAGCAGCGTATCCAACGCCCCTGGCACAGATACGCAGTATTTT. The full variable domain, with the rest looked up from reference TRBV9 and TRBJ2-3, is DSGVTQTPKHLITATGQRVTLRCSPRSGDLSVYWYQQSLDQGLQFLIQYYNGEERAKGNILERFSAQQFPDLHSELNLSSLELGDSALYFCASSVSNAPGTDTQYFGPGTRLTVL.